This T cell receptor beta chain was obtained from a study of blood T cell repertoires in COVID-19. At the level of the study: Donors in the United States, Italy and Spain gave samples during acute or convalescent COVID-19. T cells, B-cell-depleted T cells, or PBMCs provided the cDNA or gDNA that served as material.

This clone was seen only once. Authors' processing steps: Counts of nucleated cells, estimated from reference gene primer amplification, were obtained. Produced via immunoSEQ multiplex PCR; TCRdb's table is partial and in-frame only. V, J and clone size are those of that table, while D and trimming were read from the DNA. The sample includes over 100,000 clones, approximately 87% of them seen just once. From germline, CDR1 is LGHDT and CDR2 YNNKEL (reference sequence). V was cut by 2 bases and J by 0 bases, with 14 bases left in between. The CDR3 has 16 residues. The chain carries TRBV3-1 (or the pseudogene TRBV3-2) and TRBJ2-7; TRBD1 might be the D (6 bases). The clonotype comes from a woman aged 45 to 65 with acute or convalescent COVID-19. Specimen: peripheral blood. The CDR3: CASSQYDRTSSYEQYF. Written as DNA, the CDR3 is TGTGCCAGCAGCCAATACGACAGGACCTCCTCCTACGAGCAGTACTTC.